This T cell receptor (beta chain) was recorded in a study of CD8 T cells in Susac syndrome (dated by TCRdb to about 2019). General notes on the study: The study used repertoire sequencing to test whether antigen drove CD8+ T cell activation and differentiation in Susac syndrome. The paper as a whole reports these results and caveats: The number of individuals in the TCR sequencing and HLA analysis was acknowledged as relatively small.

RNA was extracted using the RNeasy kit, and about 0.5 to 1 microgram was reverse transcribed with random hexamers. The immunoSEQ multiplex PCR assay, which covers 54 Vbeta and 13 Jbeta segments, was used to amplify TCR beta CDR3 regions. To correct PCR amplification bias, a synthetic template baseline was used for both primer optimization and computational correction. As for the authors' bioinformatics: Reads were assigned to V, D and J genes according to IMGT and analyzed in immunoSEQ Analyzer, with only productive sequences retained. To calculate clonality, Shannon entropy was normalized by log2 of the number of productive unique sequences and then subtracted from one. For each patient and control, public and private clones were evaluated within the 100 most prevalent clones. Clones were defined as Susac-specific if absent from the healthy and MS cohorts, from 1052 published viral clones and from other ImmuneACCESS disease sequences. TCRdb applied fastp at Q25 and MiXCR to the public reads, then kept only in-frame beta chains. Merged by CDR3 protein, the rows form single entries marked with the most common genes and DNA. The V and J calls come from TCRdb's annotation, not from the publication. For this sample the table gives roughly 200,000 distinct CDR3 sequences, of which approximately 95% were detected only once. About 0.094% of the sample is held by the ten biggest clonotypes.

The CDR3 has 16 amino acids, counting the end cysteine and phenylalanine. Just the 48-base CDR3 DNA is kept, in frame starting at base 1. CDR1 LNHNV and CDR2 YYDKDF are derived from the germline V gene (reference sequence). Trimming removed 0 bases from V and 0 bases from J, leaving 11 bases between the germline ends. High-throughput TCR beta sequencing profiled peripheral blood CD8+ and CD4+ T cells from healthy donors, Susac syndrome patients and multiple sclerosis patients. The healthy donors served as controls matched for age and sex. Bulk CD8+ and CD4+ T cells were purified magnetically by negative isolation, whereas CD8+ TEMRA cells were enriched by FACS. Blood was collected in EDTA tubes and processed within 24 hours, with PBMCs isolated through density gradient centrifugation. PBMCs destined for TCR sequencing were cryopreserved in liquid nitrogen and later thawed in a 37 °C water bath. The sorted or isolated CD4+, CD8+ and CD8+ TEMRA cells reached a purity of at least 90%.

Points on this clonotype: The specificity of this receptor is unknown. No clone much larger than this one lies a single base away; base qualities are absent.

The chain is made from TRBV15 and TRBJ1-1; the D gene cannot be resolved reliably. The receptor's source is a human donor in good health. The sequencing input was CD4+ T cells from PBMCs. The DNA is as follows: TGTGCCACCAGCAGAGATCAAGTACCCATGAACACTGAAGCTTTCTTT. This encodes CATSRDQVPMNTEAFF.